Presented here are 18 T cell receptor beta chains from one specimen sequenced in a study of blood T cell repertoires in COVID-19. The method was immunoSEQ multiplex PCR; TCRdb's version includes in-frame clones alone and lacks a portion of them. The data show fewer than 200,000 clones, around nine tenths seen once. The sequencing input was peripheral blood. The receptors originated from a woman aged 70-85 years with COVID-19, enrolled during active disease.

This clone has a single count. The chain joins TRBV28 to TRBJ2-2; D uncertain. The CDR3 totals 15 residues. V was cut by 5 bases and J by 6 bases, with 16 bases left in between. Germline loops: CDR1 MDHEN, CDR2 SYDVKM. The chain's CDR3 is CASSPANSFAGELFF. Here the CDR3 DNA reads TGTGCCAGCAGTCCTGCTAATAGTTTCGCCGGGGAGCTGTTTTTT. The full variable domain, with the rest looked up from reference TRBV28 and TRBJ2-2, is DVKVTQSSRYLVKRTGEKVFLECVQDMDHENMFWYRQDPGLGLRLIYFSYDVKMKEKGDIPEGYSVSREKKERFSLILESASTNQTSMYLCASSPANSFAGELFFGEGSRLTVL.

This clone showed up just once. V usage is TRBV19 and J usage is TRBJ2-2; TRBD2 is a possible D gene (6 bases). The V end was cut by 1 base, the J end by 13 bases, with 16 bases between. The germline CDR1 and CDR2 sequences are LNHDA and SQIVND (reference sequence). The CDR3 is made up of 14 amino acids. CDR3 coding DNA: TGTGCCAGTAGTATAGGAGACGGCATGGAGGGGCTGTTTTTT. As protein: CASSIGDGMEGLFF. Variable domain in full (rest from reference TRBV19 and TRBJ2-2): DGGITQSPKYLFRKEGQNVTLSCEQNLNHDAMYWYRQDPGQGLRLIYYSQIVNDFQKGDIAEGYSVSREKKESFPLTVTSAQKNPTAFYLCASSIGDGMEGLFFGEGSRLTVL.

This chain links TRBV19 with TRBJ1-2; TRBD1 agrees at 9 bases. The CDR3 totals 14 residues. CDR1 is LNHDA and CDR2 is SQIVND in the germline V gene (reference sequence). The trim removed 4 bases at V and 8 bases at J, leaving 8 bases unmatched. CDR3 sequence: CASSTWTGENGYTF. For the CDR3, the DNA is TGTGCCAGTAGTACCTGGACAGGGGAGAACGGCTACACCTTC.

The J gene is TRBJ1-1, the V gene TRBV30, with D tentatively TRBD1 (6 bases). The CDR3 loop spans 14 amino acids. Germline V CDR1 and CDR2: GTSNPN, SVGIG (reference sequence). The V end was cut by 4 bases, the J end by 1 base, with 13 bases between. The CDR3 nucleotides read TGTGCCTGGAAAAAGAAACAGGGGAACACTGAAGCTTTCTTT. Amino acids: CAWKKKQGNTEAFF.

J is TRBJ1-4 and V is TRBV6-6, with 7 bases fitting TRBD1. The CDR3 has 15 amino acids. V trimming: 5 bases; J trimming: 8 bases; junction bases outside the gene matches: 11. CDR1 is MNHNY, CDR2 SVGAGI, per germline (reference sequence). CDR3 sequence: CASSHGQAIIEKLFF. CDR3 nucleotide sequence: TGTGCCAGCAGTCACGGACAGGCCATTATCGAAAAACTGTTTTTT.

J is TRBJ2-1 and V is TRBV7-3; D gene ambiguous. V was clipped by 0 bases and J by 9 bases, with 12 bases between them. Germline V lookup: CDR1 SGHTA, CDR2 FQGTGA. The CDR3 runs 14 residues. DNA for the CDR3: TGTGCCAGCAGCTTAACCCAGGCGTTGGGTGAGCAGTTCTTC. Protein product: CASSLTQALGEQFF.

This chain links TRBV29-1 with TRBJ2-1; 9 positions agree with TRBD2. The CDR3 totals 14 residues. Per germline, CDR1 SQVTM and CDR2 ANQGSEA. V lost 7 bases, J lost 5 bases, and 9 bases stayed unmatched. CDR3 nucleotides: TGCAGCGGGTGTAAGGGACTAGCCGACAATGAGCAGTTCTTC. Translation gives CSGCKGLADNEQFF.

This rearrangement joins TRBV28 to TRBJ1-1; no firm D call. CDR1 is MDHEN and CDR2 is SYDVKM in the germline V gene. Trimming removed 4 bases at V and 1 base at J, with 4 bases between. This CDR3 comprises 12 residues. CDR3 in amino acids: CASSWRNTEAFF. CDR3 bases: TGTGCCAGCAGTTGGAGGAACACTGAAGCTTTCTTT.

This clone was found a few times. V usage is TRBV6-5 and J usage is TRBJ1-3, with 9 bases that match TRBD1. Germline V gene data show CDR1 as MNHEY and CDR2 as SVGAGI. The V gene end was trimmed by 6 bases and the J gene end by 0 bases; junction bases not matched to a gene: 3. The CDR3 loop spans 15 amino acids. The CDR3 sequence: CASRGQGTSGNTIYF. CDR3 in DNA: TGTGCCAGCAGGGGACAGGGTACCTCTGGAAACACCATATATTTT.

The chain employs TRBV30 and TRBJ1-1; possible D gene TRBD1, 5 bases. V was cut by 1 base and J by 7 bases, with 13 bases left in between. The CDR3 sequence is 13 residues long. The V gene's germline CDR1 is GTSNPN and CDR2 SVGIG (reference sequence). CDR3 sequence (DNA): TGTGCCTGGAGTGGAACGACAGTTGGTGAAGCTTTCTTT. It specifies CAWSGTTVGEAFF. The entire variable domain, with the rest obtained from reference TRBV30 and TRBJ1-1, is as follows: SQTIHQWPATLVQPVGSPLSLECTVEGTSNPNLYWYRQAAGRGLQLLFYSVGIGQISSEVPQNLSASRPQDRQFILSSKKLLLSDSGFYLCAWSGTTVGEAFFGQGTRLTVV.

The V call is TRBV2, the J call TRBJ1-2; 8 nucleotides align to TRBD1. This CDR3 spans 13 amino acids. Losses at the gene ends were 6 bases for V and 2 bases for J; bases not matched to a gene: 2. Germline CDR1 is SNHLY and CDR2 is FYNNEI. CDR3 coding DNA: TGTGCCAGCAGGGGACAGGAGAACTATGGCTACACCTTC. It codes for CASRGQENYGYTF.

This chain joins TRBV11-3 and TRBJ1-1, with D unclear. The germline CDR1 and CDR2 sequences are SGHNT and YENEEA. The CDR3 has 12 amino acids. Trimming removed 1 base from V and 7 bases from J, with 7 bases in between. The CDR3 nucleotides are TGTGCCAGCAGCTTAGGCGGGTATGAAGCTTTCTTT. Translation: CASSLGGYEAFF.

This sequence joins TRBV7-9 and TRBJ1-3, with a possible D match to TRBD1 (5 bases). Trimming removed 4 bases at V and 6 bases at J, with 10 bases between. CDR1 and CDR2 from the germline V gene are SEHNR and FQNEAQ (reference sequence). This CDR3 is 13 amino acids long. The CDR3 region is CASSYAGANTIYF. CDR3 nucleotides: TGTGCCAGCAGCTATGCTGGGGCAAACACCATATATTTT.

This sequence joins TRBV27 and TRBJ2-7; D is possibly TRBD2 (6 bases). Trimming removed 5 bases from V and 2 bases from J, with 16 bases in between. Germline-derived CDR1 and CDR2 are MNHEY and SMNVEV (reference sequence). The CDR3 runs 15 residues. CDR3 protein: CASSRGVGSTYEQYF. The CDR3 coding sequence is TGTGCCAGCAGTCGCGGGGTAGGGAGTACCTACGAGCAGTACTTC.

This sequence joins TRBV11-3 and TRBJ2-1, with TRBD2 as a possible D gene (5 bases). The CDR3 sequence is 15 residues long. V lost 1 base, J lost 0 bases, and 7 bases lay in between. Germline assignment: CDR1 SGHNT and CDR2 YENEEA. The CDR3: CASSLAGSSYNEQFF. In nucleotides, the CDR3 is TGTGCCAGCAGCTTAGCGGGAAGCTCCTACAATGAGCAGTTCTTC.

The chain employs TRBV9 and TRBJ1-2, with 9 positions matching TRBD1. V gave up 3 bases and J gave up 4 bases; unmatched junction bases: 4. The CDR3 sequence is 14 residues long. The germline V gene encodes CDR1 SGDLS and CDR2 YYNGEE. CDR3 protein: CASSAGQGSYGYTF. The DNA for the CDR3 is TGTGCCAGCAGCGCCGGACAGGGGTCCTATGGCTACACCTTC. Combining the CDR3 with reference TRBV9 and TRBJ1-2 gives the whole variable domain DSGVTQTPKHLITATGQRVTLRCSPRSGDLSVYWYQQSLDQGLQFLIQYYNGEERAKGNILERFSAQQFPDLHSELNLSSLELGDSALYFCASSAGQGSYGYTFGSGTRLTVV.

CDR3 loop: CASSFLTGNSPLHF. The DNA of the CDR3 is TGTGCCAGCAGCTTTTTAACGGGGAATTCACCCCTCCACTTT. V and J are TRBV11-3 and TRBJ1-6, with no clear D. The length of the CDR3 is 14 residues. V was shortened by 3 bases and J by 7 bases, with 10 bases between the two germline ends. Germline V gene lookup returns CDR1 SGHNT and CDR2 YENEEA.

Regarding this clone: Compared with germline, one end of the junction differs, possibly owing to a read error. This sequence joins TRBV7-7 and TRBJ2-1; D unclear. In germline, CDR1 is SSHAT, CDR2 FNYEAQ (reference sequence). The CDR3 covers 15 residues. CDR3 region: CASSLSLTHYNEQFF. In nucleotides, the CDR3 is TGTGCTAGCAGCTTATCTCTAACCCACTACAATGAGCAGTTCTTC.